The clone carrying this TCR beta chain was picked up a small number of times. Antigen unknown. The data were taken from a study of beta chain features in type 1 diabetes. Expressed TCRB transcripts were sequenced, since all the RNA that had been isolated was reverse transcribed. Regulatory, naive and central memory T cell samples averaged approximately 3.9 million reads. The data were produced by immunoSEQ multiplex PCR, yet TCRdb's version contains in-frame clones alone and is incomplete. Seen here are about 180,000 clones, about 13% observed once, and the top ten hold about 0.66%. Study results and caveats: Significant though moderate, a shortening of TCRB CDR3s appeared in all four CD4+ subsets of Type 1 diabetes patients.

Germline V gene sequence: CDR1 SGHVS, CDR2 FQNEAQ. J gave up 6 bases and V 0 bases, and 4 bases lay outside the gene matches. The CDR3 totals 14 residues. The clonotype originates from a woman younger than 35 in good health. The J gene is TRBJ2-7, the V gene TRBV7-8; TRBD1 matches 8 bases. Sequencing used central memory CD4+ T cells from blood. CDR3 loop: CASSLAGQGGEQYF. The CDR3 DNA is TGTGCCAGCAGCTTAGCCGGACAGGGTGGCGAGCAGTACTTC.